The 26 T cell receptor beta chains below come from one sample, sequenced in a study of T cell responses to AZD1222 COVID-19 vaccine. Assay used: immunoSEQ multiplex PCR; TCRdb lists only in-frame clones, some missing. The sample has under 95,000 clones; roughly 90% are singletons. Sequencing was performed on peripheral blood, taken on day 0 of AZD1222 vaccination. The source of these receptors is an adult in good health.

The chain joins TRBV19 to TRBJ2-6, with D uncertain. Germline CDR1 is LNHDA and CDR2 is SQIVND (reference sequence). V was pared by 2 bases and J by 1 base, with 9 bases between. This CDR3 has 16 amino acids. The CDR3 nucleotides are TGTGCCAGTAGTATAATCTGGGGTTCTGGGGCCAACGTCCTGACTTTC. This gives the protein CASSIIWGSGANVLTF.

V gene TRBV5-6 combines with J gene TRBJ2-1; the match to TRBD1 covers 10 bases. This CDR3 region has 16 residues. Germline V gives CDR1 SGHDT, CDR2 YYEEEE. J lost 4 bases, V lost 3 bases, and 7 bases had no gene match. The DNA for the CDR3 is TGTGCCAGCAGCTACCCCGGGACAGGGGATTACAATGAGCAGTTCTTC. Protein: CASSYPGTGDYNEQFF.

This chain links TRBV10-1 with TRBJ1-6; 9 bases map to TRBD1. The CDR3 totals 15 residues. Germline CDR1 and CDR2: WNHNN and SYGVQD (reference sequence). Trimming removed 5 bases from V and 8 bases from J; junction bases left unmatched: 7. CDR3 amino acids: CASSPGTGMDSPLHF. In DNA, the CDR3 is TGCGCCAGCAGTCCCGGGACAGGGATGGATTCACCCCTCCACTTT.

This chain links TRBV7-3 with TRBJ2-1; TRBD2 aligns across 9 bases. The CDR3 runs 14 residues. V gave up 6 bases and J gave up 7 bases; unmatched junction bases: 7. Germline assignment: CDR1 SGHTA and CDR2 FQGTGA. CDR3 in DNA: TGTGCCAGCAGGGAGAGCGGGGGGTTTAATGAGCAGTTCTTC. Residues: CASRESGGFNEQFF.

The genes are TRBV10-3 and TRBJ1-5; no firm D call. CDR3 length: 16 residues. Trimming took 1 base from V and 2 from J, leaving 12 bases between them. Germline assignment: CDR1 ENHRY and CDR2 SYGVKD. DNA for the CDR3: TGTGCCATCAGTGAGTTATTTAATCGGGGCAATCAGCCCCAGCATTTT. Translated, it gives CAISELFNRGNQPQHF.

The CDR3 sequence is CASSLTGLETQYF. In nucleotides, the CDR3 is TGTGCCAGCAGTTTAACAGGGCTCGAGACCCAGTACTTC. The V and J genes are TRBV12-3 or TRBV12-4 and TRBJ2-5, with a possible D match to TRBD1 (6 bases). V was trimmed by 2 bases and J by 5 bases, leaving 9 bases between them. The CDR3 runs to 13 residues.

V usage is TRBV19 and J usage is TRBJ1-1, with D unclear. The CDR3 has 13 amino acids. V lost 5 bases and J 0 bases, leaving 7 bases between the germline ends. Germline CDR1 reads LNHDA; CDR2 reads SQIVND (reference sequence). The CDR3 DNA is TGTGCCAGTAGTCTTAGGGTGAACACTGAAGCTTTCTTT. This sequence encodes CASSLRVNTEAFF.

The CDR3 is CASSDRNNYGYTF. Written as DNA, the CDR3 is TGTGCCAGCAGTGACCGCAATAACTATGGCTACACCTTC. The chain uses TRBV2 and TRBJ1-2, with D hard to call. The germline V gene has CDR1 SNHLY and CDR2 FYNNEI. Trimming shortened V by 3 bases and J by 1 base, and 6 bases separated the two germline ends. The CDR3 is made up of 13 amino acids.

The sample holds a few counts of this clone. The CDR3 loop reads CASRGQGFGYTF. CDR3 bases: TGTGCCAGTAGAGGACAGGGCTTCGGCTACACCTTC. The chain joins TRBV19 to TRBJ1-2; 8 nucleotides line up with TRBD1. The CDR3 sequence is 12 residues long. The germline V gene has CDR1 LNHDA and CDR2 SQIVND (reference sequence). Trimming cost V 6 bases and J 8 bases; bases outside gene matches: 5.

The chain carries TRBV3-1 (or the pseudogene TRBV3-2) and TRBJ1-2; 8 bases match TRBD1. J was trimmed by 6 bases and V by 1 base; bases with no gene match: 10. This CDR3 region has 16 residues. Germline values: CDR1 LGHDT, CDR2 YNNKEL (reference sequence). In nucleotides, the CDR3 is TGTGCCAGCAGCCAAGGGACAGGGACAGGTGGAAATGGCTACACCTTC. As protein: CASSQGTGTGGNGYTF.

This chain uses TRBV13 with TRBJ1-4; TRBD1 is a possible D gene (5 bases). V lost 5 bases and J lost 0, with 10 bases in between. Germline lookup yields CDR1 PRHDT and CDR2 FYEKMQ (reference sequence). The CDR3 totals 15 residues. The CDR3 reads CASSMGLATNEKLFF. CDR3 DNA sequence: TGTGCCAGCAGCATGGGACTCGCAACTAATGAAAAACTGTTTTTT.

The rearrangement links TRBV6-9 to TRBJ2-7, with 10 bases identical to TRBD1. J lost 7 bases, V lost 8 bases, and 11 bases had no gene match. The CDR3 covers 14 residues. CDR1 and CDR2 from the germline V gene are MNHGY and SVAAGI. CDR3 nucleotides: TGTGCCAGCCCCGGGGGACAGGGGAATATTGAGCAGTACTTC. Translated: CASPGGQGNIEQYF.

The rearrangement joins TRBV5-8 to TRBJ1-1; weak D call: TRBD1 (6 bases). V shed 1 base and J shed 4 bases, with 14 bases lying between them. The V gene's germline CDR1 is SGHTS and CDR2 YDEGEE. The length of the CDR3 is 15 residues. The CDR3 is CASSLPGGGITEAFF. CDR3 in DNA: TGTGCCAGCAGCTTGCCGGGGGGCGGAATCACTGAAGCTTTCTTT.

V gene TRBV19 combines with J gene TRBJ1-1, with D possibly TRBD1 on 6 matching bases. Germline V gives CDR1 LNHDA, CDR2 SQIVND (reference sequence). The CDR3 runs to 18 residues. V lost 7 bases and J lost 4, with 28 bases in between. The CDR3 is CASIKGRGGTFKSTEAFF. DNA for the CDR3: TGTGCCAGTATCAAGGGTAGAGGGGGGACTTTTAAGAGCACTGAAGCTTTCTTT.

This clone has just one count. The chain combines TRBV12-3 or TRBV12-4 with TRBJ2-7; possibly TRBD1 or TRBD2 for D (5 bases each). V lost 6 bases, J lost 3 bases, and 12 bases lay in between. This CDR3 region has 13 residues. The CDR3 bases are TGTGCCAGCAGAGAGGGACGGTACTACGAGCAGTACTTC. As protein: CASREGRYYEQYF.

This clone has only one observation. CDR3 protein: CASSVDSGTYYGYTF. DNA of the CDR3: TGTGCCAGCAGCGTAGATTCAGGAACCTACTATGGCTACACCTTC. V gene TRBV9 combines with J gene TRBJ1-2; unclear D gene. Germline V gives CDR1 SGDLS, CDR2 YYNGEE. The CDR3 is 15 residues long. Trimming shortened V by 0 bases and J by 3 bases, and 12 bases separated the two germline ends.

This clone has more than one count but fewer than ten. The chain combines TRBV4-1 with TRBJ1-2; D remains unclear. Germline values: CDR1 MGHRA, CDR2 YSYEKL. The CDR3 length is 13 residues. Trimming left V 4 bases short and J 4 bases short, with 10 bases between. The CDR3 DNA follows: TGCGCCAGCAGCCTCGGACCCGGCTATGGCTACACCTTC. Residues: CASSLGPGYGYTF.

This clone appeared once. V and J are TRBV14 and TRBJ2-7; 11 nucleotides align to TRBD2. Germline CDR1 is SGHDN and CDR2 is FVKESK. V shed 4 bases and J 2 bases; nucleotides not matched to a gene: 7. This CDR3 has 16 amino acids. The CDR3 sequence: CASSPDRSGRAYEQYF. The CDR3 bases are TGTGCCAGCAGCCCAGATCGTAGCGGGAGGGCCTACGAGCAGTACTTC.

V usage is TRBV4-2 and J usage is TRBJ1-3, with 12 nucleotides matching TRBD1. Germline trimming cut 4 bases from V and 4 bases from J; bases unmatched to any gene: 14. The germline CDR1 and CDR2 sequences are LGHNA and YNFKEQ. This CDR3 has 19 residues. The CDR3: CASSPVTGTGGAVGNTIYF. The CDR3 DNA reads TGTGCCAGCAGCCCCGTTACTGGGACAGGGGGCGCGGTGGGAAACACCATATATTTT.

The CDR3 DNA is TGTGCCAGCTCACCACAGGGAATTGACTACGAGCAGTACTTC. Translating gives CASSPQGIDYEQYF. V gene TRBV18 combines with J gene TRBJ2-7, with D uncertain. Germline values: CDR1 KGHSH, CDR2 LQKENI. V shed 1 base and J shed 3 bases, with 10 bases lying between them. The CDR3 is 14 residues long.

This chain uses TRBV20-1 with TRBJ1-1; D possibly corresponds to TRBD1 (5 bases). CDR3 length: 16 amino acids. Trimming stripped 3 bases from V and 1 base from J, with 18 bases between. Germline lookup yields CDR1 DFQATT and CDR2 SNEGSKA (reference sequence). The CDR3 region is CSASWFQGLPNTEAFF. As DNA, the CDR3 is TGCAGTGCTAGTTGGTTCCAGGGCTTACCGAACACTGAAGCTTTCTTT.

CDR3 coding DNA: TGCGCCAGCAGCTTGGGCCAAGAGACCCAGTACTTC. It is translated as CASSLGQETQYF. The V and J genes are TRBV5-1 and TRBJ2-5; D is undetermined. Germline loops: CDR1 SGHRS, CDR2 YFSETQ. V gave up 0 bases and J gave up 1 base, with 1 base separating them. The CDR3 covers 12 residues.

The chain links TRBV9 to TRBJ2-3; 11 positions agree with TRBD2. There are 16 residues in the CDR3. Germline V lookup: CDR1 SGDLS, CDR2 YYNGEE. With 3 bases clipped from V and 3 bases from J, the junction kept 6 bases outside the gene matches. DNA of the CDR3: TGTGCCAGCAGCGCTTTAGCGGGAGGGGAAACAGATACGCAGTATTTT. This codes for CASSALAGGETDTQYF.

The chain combines TRBV7-3 with TRBJ1-1; maybe TRBD1 (5 bases). The V end was cut by 5 bases, the J end by 6 bases, with 13 bases between. Germline V gene lookup returns CDR1 SGHTA and CDR2 FQGTGA. The CDR3 is 13 amino acids. CDR3 in DNA: TGTGCCAGCAGCCTCGGGACGGACTCTGAAGCTTTCTTT. Protein product: CASSLGTDSEAFF.

This CDR3 reads CASSPWDNQPQHF. In nucleotides, the CDR3 is TGTGCCAGCTCACCCTGGGACAATCAGCCCCAGCATTTT. V and J are TRBV18 and TRBJ1-5; D is unresolved. Germline V CDR1 and CDR2: KGHSH, LQKENI. Trimming took off 3 bases at V and 3 bases at J, with 6 bases between the two ends. The CDR3 contains 13 residues. Full variable domain (rest looked up from reference TRBV18 and TRBJ1-5): NAGVMQNPRHLVRRRGQEARLRCSPMKGHSHVYWYRQLPEEGLKFMVYLQKENIIDESGMPKERFSAEFPKEGPSILRIQQVVRGDSAAYFCASSPWDNQPQHFGDGTRLSIL.

This clone has just a few counts. The chain is built from TRBV4-3 and TRBJ1-3; weak D call: TRBD1 (5 bases). Trimming removed 3 bases from V and 0 bases from J, with 12 bases in between. CDR3 length: 16 amino acids. The germline CDR1 and CDR2 sequences are LGHNA and YSLEER. CDR3 region: CASSHALDSSGNTIYF. The CDR3 bases are TGCGCCAGCAGCCATGCCCTCGACAGCTCTGGAAACACCATATATTTT.